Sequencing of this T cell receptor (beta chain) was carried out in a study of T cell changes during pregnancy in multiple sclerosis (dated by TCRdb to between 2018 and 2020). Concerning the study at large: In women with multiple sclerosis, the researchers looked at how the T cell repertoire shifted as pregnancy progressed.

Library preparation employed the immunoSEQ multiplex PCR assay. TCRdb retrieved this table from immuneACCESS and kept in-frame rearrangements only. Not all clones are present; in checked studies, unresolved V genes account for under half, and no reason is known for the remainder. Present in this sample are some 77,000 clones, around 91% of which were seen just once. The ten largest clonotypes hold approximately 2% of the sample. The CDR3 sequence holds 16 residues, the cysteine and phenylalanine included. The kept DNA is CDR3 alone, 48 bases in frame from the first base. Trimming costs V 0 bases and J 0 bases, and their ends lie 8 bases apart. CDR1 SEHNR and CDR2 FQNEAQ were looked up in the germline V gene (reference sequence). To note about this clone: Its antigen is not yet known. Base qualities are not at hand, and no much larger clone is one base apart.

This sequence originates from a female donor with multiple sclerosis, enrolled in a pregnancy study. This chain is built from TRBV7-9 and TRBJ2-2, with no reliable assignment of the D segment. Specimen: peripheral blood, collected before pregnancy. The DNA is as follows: TGTGCCAGCAGCTTAGCGCAAAGCTCGAACACCGGGGAGCTGTTTTTT. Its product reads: CASSLAQSSNTGELFF.